This TCR beta chain came from a study of cytomegalovirus exposure and HLA in healthy donors (dated by TCRdb to about 2017). About the investigation overall: An earlier analysis of 550 to 700 of the donors reported about 250 Gb of sequence data and about 100 million unique TCR beta sequences from 150 million to 200 million T cells. Roughly 300 gigabases of sequencing data and approximately 92 million unique TCR sequences made up an early release that covered several hundred HLA-typed donors. Of the approximately 400 genotyped donors, 80% to 90% were placed in the genetic ancestry cluster associated with self-reported Caucasian donors. The aim of the study was to test whether cataloging public T cell receptors could identify signatures of past pathogen exposure. The study used immunosequencing to profile the T cell repertoires of approximately 640 subjects and linked those repertoires to cytomegalovirus serostatus. A separate validation cohort of roughly 130 different subjects was used in addition to the roughly 620-subject first cohort. The study combined high-throughput TCR immunosequencing, statistical association of individual TCRs with disease status, and machine learning to predict cytomegalovirus infection status. A later analysis re-analyzed previously published TCR beta repertoires from roughly 630 donors and added high-resolution HLA genotyping to study TCR occurrence patterns. In the later analysis, no new phenotypic data were used to find candidate immune exposures; instead, reliance was placed on TCR beta sequences and their occurrence across donors. In an earlier analysis of 587 of the donors, high-throughput TCR beta sequencing was used to judge whether each TCR beta V gene segment behaved as functional or pseudogenic. Donor age, sex, ethnicity and CMV serostatus were compiled together with the repertoire data. A later genetic analysis took genome-wide SNP genotypes for about 55% of the roughly 700 donors and used that subset as a discovery cohort. All discovery cohort repertoires had been generated on a single sequencing platform. Class I and class II HLA loci were covered by the typing at four-digit resolution. The number of donors typed differed by locus, with roughly 620-640 for A, B, C, DRB1 and DQB1, approximately 500 for DQA1, about 610 for DPA1, and around 450 for DPB1. Four to six DR-DQ haplotypes were handled as single units for association and clustering, since linkage in the cohort was strong. On average, around 240,000 unique TCR beta nucleotide sequences were sequenced per donor among several hundred genotyped donors of the cohort, with roughly 19% of those sequences being non-productive. Findings and caveats that apply to the study as a whole: The cohort was sequenced for TCR beta chains only, and without alpha or paired-chain data the features that could be detected were limited. HLA typing was unavailable for some donors at each locus, so association tests used only the typed subset. A few of the identified cytomegalovirus-associated TCR beta chains were confirmed in vitro to be specific for cytomegalovirus antigens. In an earlier analysis of about 550 of the donors, most TCR beta V segments were observed in productive rearrangements about 90% or about 30% of the time, broadly matching IMGT annotations. An association between a missense DCLRE1C variant and V-gene and J-gene trimming of TCR beta chains was found in a later genetic analysis and replicated in an independent cohort. In a later analysis, the rate of TCR association differed among HLA loci, with DRB1 alleles having the most associated TCRs and HLA-C alleles having the fewest. Most TCR sequences were observed very rarely across donors, whereas some public TCRs were present in many individuals. The sequencing pipeline was judged likely to have produced a cluster of highly shared sequence variants as a technical artifact. Because counts were too low, some 16 rarely observed V segments, including chromosome 9 orphons, were excluded from the earlier analysis of several hundred of the donors. CMV serostatus was the only immune exposure information available for the cohort. The classifier was reported to diagnose cytomegalovirus status with high specificity and sensitivity in both the original and validation cohorts. According to a later analysis, parvovirus B19, influenza, CMV and Epstein-Barr virus appeared linked to several top co-occurrence clusters. The study listed 164 TCR beta chains as associated with cytomegalovirus. In a later analysis, more than 15,000 TCR beta sequences were associated with specific HLA alleles at a false discovery rate of 0.05. Most CMV-associated TCR beta chains appeared to be HLA-restricted in a later analysis, and the HLA associations seemed to be driven largely by CMV exposure. Correlated functional status among segregating V segments might be attributable to linkage disequilibrium, but an unknown experimental factor could not be ruled out. According to a later genetic analysis, donors in an Asian-associated ancestry cluster had fewer N-insertions in productive TCRs than the approximately 630-donor mean. The 87-base-pair reads could not distinguish some IMGT-functional V segments, including TRBV6-2 and TRBV6-3, so those segments were excluded. It was suggested by the authors that the approach could potentially be generalized to other disease states and immunological phenotypes. Roughly uniform sequencing depth across donors was assumed in presence/absence analyses, although this assumption may not hold. When HLA alleles, especially DR and DQ, strongly co-occurred, TCR associations were difficult to assign to individual alleles. In a later analysis, HLA-associated TCR beta chains were found to be more clonally expanded and to have lower generation probabilities than equally common non-associated chains. A further reported finding was that TCR beta sequences accurately predicted the HLA-A and HLA-B alleles for most subjects in the first cohort.

As for this clone: Its antigen remains undetermined. No much larger clone is present one base from it, and per-base qualities are unavailable.

The cohort consisted of approximately 670 healthy bone marrow donors. At the time of sampling, every cohort member was nominally healthy, though immune exposures that went unrecorded were likely present. The donor was CMV seronegative and was included in the group of a few hundred seronegative cohort members. Each donor provided a peripheral blood sample, and peripheral blood mononuclear cells were used for TCR beta sequencing. Genomic DNA was extracted from the blood cell samples with the Qiagen DNeasy Blood Extraction Kit. The library was obtained by the immunoSEQ multiplex PCR assay. For the multiplex PCR, a mixture combining 60 forward primers for TCR Vbeta segments and 13 reverse primers for TCR Jbeta segments was used. The CDR3 region of rearranged TCR beta genes was amplified from genomic DNA by a multiplex PCR assay. On the Illumina HiSeq System, the amplified TCR beta libraries were sequenced as 87-base-pair reads. Per the authors' processing: A later analysis tallied around 80 million unique TCR beta chains across the 666 repertoires, and about 12 million of those chains were shared by two or more donors. Raw reads were error-corrected and collapsed into unique sequences with a nearest-neighbor algorithm that merged closely related sequences to remove PCR and sequencing errors. V, D and J gene segments were assigned by aligning CDR3 sequences to IMGT reference sequences. For a sequence to be retained, at least a six-nucleotide match to both a V gene segment and a J gene segment was required. A rearrangement was called productive if the CDR3 had no stop codons and remained in frame with V and J, and every other rearrangement was called non-productive. CDR3 was defined according to IMGT convention as the region running from the second conserved V-encoded cysteine to the conserved J-encoded phenylalanine. The earlier analysis of 550 to 650 of the donors excluded any sequence lacking an unambiguous match to a single V gene segment. In an earlier analysis of several hundred of the donors, a V segment was called functional when productive rearrangements were above 56.7%, and segregating when the standard deviation between donors exceeded 5%. A statistical classification framework was developed to diagnose cytomegalovirus status using the catalog of TCR beta chain sequences. In a later analysis, TCR nucleotide sequences were compared against IMGT/GENE-DB human TR gene sequences so that V and J genes could be assigned. Using the TCRdist pipeline, a later analysis assigned CDR3 sequences along with most-parsimonious VDJ recombination scenarios. In a later analysis, each TCR beta chain was defined by its CDR3 amino acid sequence together with its V-gene family, and reads without a unique V-gene family were excluded. In a later analysis, nearly 600 highly shared, low-generation-probability nucleotide sequences were removed to address suspected cross-contamination and a sequencing artifact. A later analysis calculated a clonal expansion index for each public chain from normalized within-repertoire ranks of inferred template counts. In a later analysis, generation probabilities were computed with a VDJ recombination model fitted to out-of-frame rearrangements, and the resulting probabilities were checked against IGoR. In a later analysis, TCR-TCR, TCR-HLA and TCR-CMV co-occurrence was scored with hypergeometric tests, and a repertoire-size bias correction was applied to TCR pairs. A later analysis estimated false discovery rates by permuting HLA or CMV assignments 20 times. In a later analysis, co-occurring TCRs were grouped using DBSCAN, and TCRdist sequence similarity was added for clustering within HLA-allele-positive subsets. For co-occurrence clustering, repertoires with fewer than 30,000 or more than 120,000 public chains were excluded, along with about five repertoires with anomalous nucleotide sharing. TCRdb took this table from immuneACCESS and kept in-frame rearrangements with V and J called. Such tables lack part of the clones; where checked against another copy, unresolved V genes explain under half of the gap, and the rest is unexplained. The DNA gave D and trimming, while V, J and clone size come from that table. This sample holds more than 95,000 clones; under 90% were observed only once. The ten most abundant clones make up 3.9% of the sample.

From cysteine to phenylalanine, the CDR3 is 16 amino acids long. Left in the record is the CDR3 DNA by itself, 48 bases read in frame from the first base. For CDR1 and CDR2, the germline V gene lists KGHSH and LQKENI. V is cut back by 2 bases and J by 5 bases, with 5 bases in the junction unmatched. Rearrangement joined TRBV18 to TRBJ2-2; TRBD1 agrees with 10 junctional bases. The receptor's source is a woman aged 25 to 39 in good health and CMV-seronegative. Material for sequencing was PBMCs. The CDR3 protein: CASSPIGTGATGELFF. The bases are TGTGCCAGCTCACCAATTGGGACAGGGGCTACCGGGGAGCTGTTTTTT. The full variable domain, with segments outside the CDR3 supplied by the reference TRBV18 and TRBJ2-2 proteins, appears as NAGVMQNPRHLVRRRGQEARLRCSPMKGHSHVYWYRQLPEEGLKFMVYLQKENIIDESGMPKERFSAEFPKEGPSILRIQQVVRGDSAAYFCASSPIGTGATGELFFGEGSRLTVL.